This TCR beta chain was documented in a study of technical replicates of blood from a few donors. The assay was immunoSEQ multiplex PCR, and TCRdb's table has in-frame clones only and misses some. This repertoire shows tens of thousands of clones, under 99% found once; its top ten account for around 0.22%. V shed 7 bases and J shed 1 base, with 15 bases lying between them. This CDR3 spans 14 amino acids. The V gene's germline CDR1 is SGHDT and CDR2 YYEEEE. Sample: T cells isolated from PBMCs. This TCR was recovered from a human donor in good health. The chain has TRBV5-6 and TRBJ2-7; tentative D call: TRBD1 (5 bases). In DNA, the CDR3 is TGTGCCAGCGTTGCTACGACAGTTTCCTACGAGCAGTACTTC. Its protein product is CASVATTVSYEQYF.